Presented here are 8 T cell receptor beta chains from one specimen sequenced in a study of blood T cell repertoires in COVID-19 (dated by TCRdb to the early 2020s). Receptors were amplified or captured by the immunoSEQ multiplex PCR assay. This is the immuneACCESS table as TCRdb keeps it, with only in-frame sequences that have V and J called. A part of the clones is gone; compared with another copy, unresolved V genes explain less than half, and the rest is unexplained. This sample is represented by some 170,000 clones; roughly 93% of them were singletons. The ten most abundant clones make up 2% of the sample. Sequenced: peripheral blood. The receptors come from a woman aged 60 to 75 with COVID-19, enrolled during active disease.

J is TRBJ1-1 and V is TRBV9; D is uncertain. Trimming stripped 4 bases from V and 3 bases from J, with 13 bases between. The CDR3 spans 14 residues. Germline V gene sequence: CDR1 SGDLS, CDR2 YYNGEE. DNA for the CDR3: TGTGCCAGCAGCATAGTCGGCGAGGACACTGAAGCTTTCTTT. Encoded protein: CASSIVGEDTEAFF.

The rearrangement uses TRBV6-5 and TRBJ1-2, with D tentatively TRBD1 (5 bases). The length of the CDR3 is 15 residues. CDR1 is MNHEY, CDR2 SVGAGI, per germline. V was cut by 2 bases and J by 2 bases, with 12 bases left in between. CDR3 sequence (DNA): TGTGCCAGCAGTTACGCGGCAGGGTCCAACTATGGCTACACCTTC. It is translated as CASSYAAGSNYGYTF.

This chain links TRBV5-1 with TRBJ2-7, with D possibly matching TRBD1 (6 bases). The CDR3 is 13 residues long. Deletions cut 3 bases from V and 5 bases from J, with 12 bases between. Germline V gene sequence: CDR1 SGHRS, CDR2 YFSETQ. The CDR3 bases are TGCGCCAGCAGCTACGTGACAGGCGACGAGCAGTACTTC. It translates to CASSYVTGDEQYF. The variable domain in full, with the rest retrieved from reference TRBV5-1 and TRBJ2-7, is KAGVTQTPRYLIKTRGQQVTLSCSPISGHRSVSWYQQTPGQGLQFLFEYFSETQRNKGNFPGRFSGRQFSNSRSEMNVSTLELGDSALYLCASSYVTGDEQYFGPGTRLTVT.

This chain connects TRBV30 to TRBJ1-6; 7 bases map to TRBD1. With V trimmed by 4 bases and J by 6 bases, 9 bases remained unmatched. The CDR3 has 15 amino acids. Germline CDR1 GTSNPN, CDR2 SVGIG (reference sequence). The CDR3 coding sequence is TGTGCCTGGACCGGGACAGAGGGGGGTAATTCACCCCTCCACTTT. Encoded protein: CAWTGTEGGNSPLHF.

The chain joins TRBV27 to TRBJ2-2; 10 bases align to TRBD1. V was pared by 9 bases and J by 7 bases, with 11 bases of the junction left unmatched. This CDR3 spans 15 amino acids. From germline, CDR1 is MNHEY and CDR2 SMNVEV (reference sequence). The CDR3 sequence: CASRDRGRLDGELFF. The CDR3 DNA reads as TGTGCCAGTAGAGACAGGGGGCGCTTGGACGGGGAGCTGTTTTTT.

The genes are TRBV6-6 and TRBJ1-2, with D perhaps TRBD1 (6 bases). Trimming stripped 8 bases from V and 2 bases from J, with 21 bases between. Germline loops: CDR1 MNHNY, CDR2 SVGAGI (reference sequence). The CDR3 runs 16 residues. The CDR3 DNA reads TGTGCCAGCTCCTATAGCAGGGACACCCTCAACTATGGCTACACCTTC. This sequence encodes CASSYSRDTLNYGYTF.

The rearrangement links TRBV5-1 to TRBJ2-2; D gene ambiguous. CDR3 size: 13 residues. Deletions cut 2 bases from V and 1 base from J, with 3 bases between. Looked up from germline, CDR1 is SGHRS and CDR2 is YFSETQ. In DNA, the CDR3 is TGCGCCAGCAGCTTCCAGAACACCGGGGAGCTGTTTTTT. Translated, it gives CASSFQNTGELFF.

The chain uses TRBV9 and TRBJ1-1, with D possibly being TRBD1 (5 bases). The CDR3 extends over 18 amino acids. Germline values: CDR1 SGDLS, CDR2 YYNGEE. The V and J ends lost 3 bases and 1 base respectively, with 22 bases between them. CDR3 in DNA: TGTGCCAGCAGCGGGGGCGGGGTAGGTCGGGTTTCGAACACTGAAGCTTTCTTT. Its protein product is CASSGGGVGRVSNTEAFF. The whole variable domain, filled in from reference TRBV9 and TRBJ1-1, reads DSGVTQTPKHLITATGQRVTLRCSPRSGDLSVYWYQQSLDQGLQFLIQYYNGEERAKGNILERFSAQQFPDLHSELNLSSLELGDSALYFCASSGGGVGRVSNTEAFFGQGTRLTVV.